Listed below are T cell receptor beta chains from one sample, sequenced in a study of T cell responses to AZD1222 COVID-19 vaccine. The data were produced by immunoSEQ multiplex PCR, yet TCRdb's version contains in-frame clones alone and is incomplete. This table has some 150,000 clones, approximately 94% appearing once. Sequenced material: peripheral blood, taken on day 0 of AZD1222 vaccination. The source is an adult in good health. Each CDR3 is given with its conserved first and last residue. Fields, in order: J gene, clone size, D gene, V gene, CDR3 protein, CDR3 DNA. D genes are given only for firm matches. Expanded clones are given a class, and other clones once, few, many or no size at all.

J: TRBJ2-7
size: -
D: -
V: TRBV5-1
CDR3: CASSLGRFLYEQYF
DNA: TGCGCCAGCAGCCTGGGCAGGTTTCTCTACGAGCAGTACTTC

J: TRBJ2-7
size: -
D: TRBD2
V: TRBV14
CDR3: CASSQLGLAGTYEQYF
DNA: TGTGCCAGCAGCCAACTAGGCCTAGCGGGAACGTACGAGCAGTACTTC

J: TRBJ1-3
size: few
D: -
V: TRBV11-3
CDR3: CASSLDRPLGGRGNTIYF
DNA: TGTGCCAGCAGCTTAGATCGCCCTCTTGGGGGGAGAGGAAACACCATATATTTT

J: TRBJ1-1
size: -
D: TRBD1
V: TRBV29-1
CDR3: CSVTGGVYTEAFF
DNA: TGCAGCGTGACAGGGGGCGTGTATACTGAAGCTTTCTTT

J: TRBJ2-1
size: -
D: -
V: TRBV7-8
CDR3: CASRPGVRSYNEQFF
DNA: TGTGCCAGCCGCCCCGGTGTACGGTCCTACAATGAGCAGTTCTTC

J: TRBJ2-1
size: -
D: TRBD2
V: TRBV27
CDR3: CASSSTKKILASSYNEQFF
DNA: TGTGCCAGCAGTTCCACCAAAAAGATACTAGCGAGCTCCTACAATGAGCAGTTCTTC

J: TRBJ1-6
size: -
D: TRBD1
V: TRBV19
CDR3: CASSMNRGLRQNSPLHF
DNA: TGTGCCAGTAGTATGAACAGGGGACTCAGGCAAAATTCACCCCTCCACTTT

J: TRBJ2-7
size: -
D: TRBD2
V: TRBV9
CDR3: CASSVEGTSFYEQYF
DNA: TGTGCCAGCAGCGTAGAGGGGACTAGCTTCTACGAGCAGTACTTC

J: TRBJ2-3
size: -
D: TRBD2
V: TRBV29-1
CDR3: CSVEGGLAGATDTQYF
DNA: TGCAGCGTTGAAGGAGGTCTAGCGGGGGCCACAGATACGCAGTATTTT

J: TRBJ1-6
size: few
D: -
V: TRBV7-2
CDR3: CASSLFTGFGNSPLHF
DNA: TGTGCCAGCAGCTTATTTACAGGGTTTGGGAATTCACCCCTCCACTTT

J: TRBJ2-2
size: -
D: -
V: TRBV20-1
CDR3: CSANDRDKNTGELFF
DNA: TGCAGTGCTAATGACCGGGACAAGAACACCGGGGAGCTGTTTTTT

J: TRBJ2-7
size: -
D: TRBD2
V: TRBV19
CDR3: CASSSGGGAYEQYF
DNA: TGTGCCAGTAGTTCCGGCGGGGGAGCCTACGAGCAGTACTTC

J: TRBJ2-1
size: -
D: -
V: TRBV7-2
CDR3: CASSSNEGRLEQFF
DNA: TGTGCCAGCAGCTCAAACGAGGGTCGACTTGAGCAGTTCTTC